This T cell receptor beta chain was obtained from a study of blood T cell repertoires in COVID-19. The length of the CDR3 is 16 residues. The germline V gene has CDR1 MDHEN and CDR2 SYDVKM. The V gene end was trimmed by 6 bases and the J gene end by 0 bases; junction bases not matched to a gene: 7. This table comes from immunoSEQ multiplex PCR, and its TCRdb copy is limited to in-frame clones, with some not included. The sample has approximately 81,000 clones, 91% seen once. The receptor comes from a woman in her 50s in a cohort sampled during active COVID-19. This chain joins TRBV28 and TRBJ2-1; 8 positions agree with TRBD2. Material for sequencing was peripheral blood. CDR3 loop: CASSTLAGFSYNEQFF. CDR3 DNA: TGTGCCAGCAGCACCTTAGCGGGGTTCTCCTACAATGAGCAGTTCTTC. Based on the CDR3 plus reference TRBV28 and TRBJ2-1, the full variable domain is DVKVTQSSRYLVKRTGEKVFLECVQDMDHENMFWYRQDPGLGLRLIYFSYDVKMKEKGDIPEGYSVSREKKERFSLILESASTNQTSMYLCASSTLAGFSYNEQFFGPGTRLTVL.